This entry lists 22 T cell receptor beta chains sequenced from one sample in a study of identical twins. Via MiXCR, TCRdb re-called the 5' RACE reads, giving one row per CDR3 protein. This repertoire shows hundreds of thousands of distinct CDR3 sequences, around 5.7% found once; its top ten account for approximately 1.6%. The sample was naive T cells sorted from blood. The receptors were gathered from a man aged 18 to 29 in good health.

This clonotype was detected many times. V is TRBV12-3 or TRBV12-4 and J is TRBJ1-5; no clear D. V lost 4 bases, J lost 5 bases, and 12 bases lay in between. The CDR3 contains 14 residues. CDR3 in amino acids: CASSWAQNDQPQHF. The DNA of the CDR3 is TGTGCCAGCAGTTGGGCCCAGAACGATCAGCCCCAGCATTTT.

This clonotype has ten or more counts. CDR3 amino acids: CASSFRGDTQETQYF. CDR3 coding DNA: TGTGCCAGCAGTTTTAGGGGGGACACTCAAGAGACCCAGTACTTC. The chain carries TRBV12-3 or TRBV12-4 and TRBJ2-5; D assignment may be TRBD1 or TRBD2 (6 bases each). Trimming pared 3 bases from V and 2 bases from J, leaving 13 bases between. This CDR3 region has 15 residues.

The table lists this clonotype with many counts. V and J are TRBV20-1 and TRBJ1-1; D is ambiguous. The CDR3 is made up of 14 amino acids. Trimming took off 3 bases at V and 0 bases at J, with 11 bases between the two ends. CDR1 DFQATT and CDR2 SNEGSKA come from the germline V gene (reference sequence). The CDR3 is CSASGDLLNTEAFF. The CDR3 DNA reads as TGCAGTGCTAGTGGGGATCTCTTGAACACTGAAGCTTTCTTT.

Concerning this clonotype itself: Possible read error: a much larger clone is one base away. The chain joins TRBV5-1 to TRBJ2-7; TRBD2 agrees at 11 bases. CDR1 is SGHRS, CDR2 YFSETQ, per germline. The CDR3 extends over 17 amino acids. The ends lost 5 bases at V and 4 bases at J; junction bases unmatched: 14. DNA for the CDR3: TGCGCCAGCAGGGAAGAGACTAGCGGGAAAGGTTGGTACGAGCAGTACTTC. Protein sequence: CASREETSGKGWYEQYF.

V and J are TRBV11-2 and TRBJ2-5; TRBD1 aligns across 9 bases. With 8 bases clipped from V and 5 bases from J, the junction kept 9 bases outside the gene matches. CDR3 size: 14 residues. The germline V gene encodes CDR1 SGHAT and CDR2 FQNNGV. The CDR3 nucleotides read TGTGCCAGCCGGGGTACAGGGGGCCAGGAGACCCAGTACTTC. This codes for CASRGTGGQETQYF.

The V call is TRBV4-1, the J call TRBJ1-1; no definite D call. V shed 0 bases and J shed 1 base, with 3 bases lying between them. This CDR3 spans 13 amino acids. Germline-derived CDR1 and CDR2 are MGHRA and YSYEKL. In nucleotides, the CDR3 is TGCGCCAGCAGCCAAGATGCGAACACTGAAGCTTTCTTT. This codes for CASSQDANTEAFF.

This chain connects TRBV12-3 or TRBV12-4 to TRBJ2-1; TRBD1 agrees at 7 bases. The CDR3 runs to 17 residues. J was trimmed by 6 bases and V by 6 bases; bases with no gene match: 17. The CDR3 DNA reads TGTGCCAGCAGCTTTATTTCGGGACAGCCCTTAGGCAATGAGCAGTTCTTC. Residues: CASSFISGQPLGNEQFF.

This clonotype was counted at least ten times. The chain couples TRBV5-6 to TRBJ1-5, with 8 positions matching TRBD1. There are 15 residues in the CDR3. Germline values: CDR1 SGHDT, CDR2 YYEEEE. J lost 1 base, V lost 3 bases, and 3 bases had no gene match. This CDR3 is CASSWDRFSNQPQHF. The DNA of the CDR3 is TGTGCCAGCAGCTGGGACAGGTTCAGCAATCAGCCCCAGCATTTT.

This clonotype was counted ten times or more. This chain uses TRBV12-3 or TRBV12-4 with TRBJ2-7; perhaps TRBD1 as D (6 bases). This CDR3 is built from 12 residues. Trimming removed 3 bases at V and 6 bases at J, with 9 bases between. CDR3 DNA: TGTGCCAGCAGTTTCCGAGGGGGCGAGCAGTACGTC. Translated, it gives CASSFRGGEQYV.

This clonotype was counted only a few times. The chain has TRBV20-1 and TRBJ2-4; TRBD2 aligns across 7 bases. This CDR3 is built from 19 residues. From germline, CDR1 is DFQATT and CDR2 SNEGSKA (reference sequence). The V gene end was trimmed by 0 bases and the J gene end by 0 bases; junction bases not matched to a gene: 14. CDR3: CSARDGTTLVTLAKNIQYF. The CDR3 DNA follows: TGCAGTGCTAGAGATGGGACTACCCTAGTGACCTTAGCCAAAAACATTCAGTACTTC.

This clonotype was seen at least ten times. V gene TRBV29-1 combines with J gene TRBJ2-3, with D unresolved. The germline V gene has CDR1 SQVTM and CDR2 ANQGSEA. V shed 7 bases and J shed 0 bases, with 17 bases lying between them. The CDR3 covers 15 residues. CDR3: CSGVPLGRSTDTQYF. CDR3 nucleotides: TGCAGCGGTGTCCCCCTGGGCAGGAGCACAGATACGCAGTATTTT.

V is TRBV7-6 and J is TRBJ2-5; 7 bases line up with TRBD1. Germline CDR1 reads SGHVS; CDR2 reads FNYEAQ. This CDR3 contains 15 residues. V shed 5 bases, J shed 1 base, and the junction held 7 bases outside the gene matches. The CDR3 DNA is TGTGCCAGCAGCAGGGGACAGCTAGCCCAAGAGACCCAGTACTTC. Amino acid sequence: CASSRGQLAQETQYF.

This clonotype was counted at least ten times. The chain is built from TRBV12-3 or TRBV12-4 and TRBJ1-4; D remains unclear. The germline V and J ends were trimmed by 1 base and 2 bases, with 5 bases remaining between them. The CDR3 covers 14 residues. CDR3 loop: CASSLGLTNEKLFF. For the CDR3, the DNA is TGTGCCAGCAGTTTAGGGCTGACTAATGAAAAACTGTTTTTT.

This clonotype was observed at least ten times. V gene TRBV10-1 combines with J gene TRBJ1-2, with D uncertain. Germline V lookup: CDR1 WNHNN, CDR2 SYGVQD (reference sequence). This CDR3 has 13 amino acids. The V and J ends lost 4 bases and 3 bases respectively, with 9 bases between them. The CDR3 nucleotides read TGCGCCAGCAGTGGACCAGGATACTATGGCTACACCTTC. Protein: CASSGPGYYGYTF.

CDR3 sequence reads: CASSRITGAYNQPQHF. CDR3 sequence (DNA): TGTGCCAGTAGTAGAATTACAGGGGCCTACAATCAGCCCCAGCATTTT. The chain links TRBV19 to TRBJ1-5, with 7 nucleotides matching TRBD1. The V and J ends lost 4 bases and 3 bases, in that order; junction bases with no gene match: 9. The CDR3 length is 16 residues. Germline V gene data show CDR1 as LNHDA and CDR2 as SQIVND (reference sequence). The full variable domain, in which reference TRBV19 and TRBJ1-5 provide the parts outside the CDR3, is DGGITQSPKYLFRKEGQNVTLSCEQNLNHDAMYWYRQDPGQGLRLIYYSQIVNDFQKGDIAEGYSVSREKKESFPLTVTSAQKNPTAFYLCASSRITGAYNQPQHFGDGTRLSIL.

The sample holds many counts of this clonotype. This chain links TRBV3-1 with TRBJ1-2, with D possibly TRBD1 on 5 matching bases. V lost 1 base and J 7 bases, leaving 7 bases between the germline ends. There are 12 residues in the CDR3. Germline assignment: CDR1 LGHDT and CDR2 YNNKEL (reference sequence). The CDR3 DNA sequence: TGTGCCAGCAGCCAAGTTGGGGCTGGCTACACCTTC. As protein: CASSQVGAGYTF.

Many counts were recorded for this clonotype. Here the CDR3 DNA reads TGTGCCAGCAGCGCTAGCGGGATGAACTACGAGCAGTACGTC. Protein: CASSASGMNYEQYV. The gene calls are TRBV2 and TRBJ2-7; 9 nucleotides align to TRBD2. J gave up 3 bases and V 6 bases, and 6 bases lay outside the gene matches. This CDR3 is 14 amino acids long. CDR1 SNHLY and CDR2 FYNNEI come from the germline V gene.

This chain joins TRBV20-1 and TRBJ2-7; 8 bases match TRBD1. The germline gives CDR1 DFQATT, CDR2 SNEGSKA (reference sequence). Trimming removed 6 bases from V and 5 bases from J; junction bases left unmatched: 6. The CDR3 covers 12 residues. This CDR3 reads CSAEDRGHEQYF. The CDR3 DNA sequence: TGCAGTGCCGAAGACAGGGGCCACGAGCAGTACTTC.

This clonotype was counted many times. CDR3: CSVGGRALDEQFF. The CDR3, as DNA: TGCAGCGTTGGCGGGAGGGCCCTGGATGAGCAGTTCTTC. The chain carries TRBV29-1 and TRBJ2-1; 9 bases align to TRBD2. The V segment lost 4 bases and the J segment 8 bases; nucleotides outside the gene matches: 6. Germline lookup yields CDR1 SQVTM and CDR2 ANQGSEA. The CDR3 has 13 residues.

This clonotype was seen ten or more times. The rearrangement joins TRBV7-2 to TRBJ2-7; 14 positions match TRBD2. The CDR3 contains 17 residues. Germline assignment: CDR1 SGHTA and CDR2 FQGNSA. Trimming at V came to 4 bases and at J to 2 bases, leaving 7 bases not matched to a gene. For the CDR3, the DNA is TGTGCCAGCAGCTCGATAGGACTAGCGGGAGGCCCCTACGAGCAGTACTTC. It yields the protein CASSSIGLAGGPYEQYF.

This clonotype has only a few counts. This rearrangement joins TRBV20-1 to TRBJ1-3; D not certain. The V gene lost 5 bases and the J gene lost 10 bases, with 12 bases spanning the gap. The CDR3 contains 11 residues. CDR1 DFQATT and CDR2 SNEGSKA come from the germline V gene (reference sequence). The CDR3 sequence is CSAQKGETIYF. CDR3 in DNA: TGCAGTGCTCAGAAAGGAGAAACCATATATTTT.

This chain joins TRBV12-3 or TRBV12-4 and TRBJ2-7, with D maybe TRBD2 (5 bases). The CDR3 contains 13 residues. V dropped 8 bases and J dropped 2 bases, with 13 bases sitting between them. For the CDR3, the DNA is TGTGCCAGCGCGGGCGGCAGCGCCTACGAGCAGTACTTC. It encodes CASAGGSAYEQYF.